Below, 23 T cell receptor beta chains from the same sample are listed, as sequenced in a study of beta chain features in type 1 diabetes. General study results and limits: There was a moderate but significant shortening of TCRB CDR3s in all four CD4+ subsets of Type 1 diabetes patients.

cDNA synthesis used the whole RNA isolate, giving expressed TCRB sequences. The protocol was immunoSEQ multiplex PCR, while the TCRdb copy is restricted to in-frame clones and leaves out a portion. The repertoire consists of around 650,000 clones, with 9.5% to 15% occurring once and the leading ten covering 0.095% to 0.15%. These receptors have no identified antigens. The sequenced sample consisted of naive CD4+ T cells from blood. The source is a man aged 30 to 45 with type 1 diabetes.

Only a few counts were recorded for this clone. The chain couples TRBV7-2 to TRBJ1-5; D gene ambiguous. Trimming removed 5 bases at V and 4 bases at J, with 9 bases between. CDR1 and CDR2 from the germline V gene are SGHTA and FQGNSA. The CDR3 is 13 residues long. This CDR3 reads CASSLDTNQPQHF. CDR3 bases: TGTGCCAGCAGCCTCGATACGAATCAGCCCCAGCATTTT.

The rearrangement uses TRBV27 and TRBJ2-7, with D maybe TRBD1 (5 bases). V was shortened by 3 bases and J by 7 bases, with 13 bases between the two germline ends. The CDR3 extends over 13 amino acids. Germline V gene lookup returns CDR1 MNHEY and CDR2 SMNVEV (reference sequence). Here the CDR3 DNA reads TGTGCCAGCAGTTTCAGGGATTCTCGAGAGCAGTACTTC. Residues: CASSFRDSREQYF.

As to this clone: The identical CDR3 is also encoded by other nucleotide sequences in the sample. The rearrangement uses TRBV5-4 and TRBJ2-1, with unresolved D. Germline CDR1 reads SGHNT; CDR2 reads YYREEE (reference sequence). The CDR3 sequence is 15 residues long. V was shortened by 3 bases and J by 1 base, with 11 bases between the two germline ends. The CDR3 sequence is CASSSDTSSYNEQFF. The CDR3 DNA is TGTGCCAGCAGCTCTGACACGTCATCCTACAATGAGCAGTTCTTC.

The CDR3 DNA sequence: TGCAGCGCCACGGGACAGAGAACGGATGGCTACACCTTC. Amino acids: CSATGQRTDGYTF. V gene TRBV29-1 combines with J gene TRBJ1-2; TRBD1 agrees at 7 bases. The CDR3 has 13 amino acids. V lost 7 bases, J lost 6 bases, and 11 bases stayed unmatched. CDR1 SQVTM and CDR2 ANQGSEA come from the germline V gene.

The CDR3 is CASSDSSGYNSPLHF. The CDR3 DNA follows: TGTGCCAGCAGTGACTCAAGTGGCTATAATTCACCCCTCCACTTT. The chain is built from TRBV6-4 and TRBJ1-6; no reliable D call. The CDR3 spans 15 residues. Germline lookup yields CDR1 MRHNA and CDR2 SNTAGT. Deletions cut 0 bases from V and 3 bases from J, with 6 bases between.

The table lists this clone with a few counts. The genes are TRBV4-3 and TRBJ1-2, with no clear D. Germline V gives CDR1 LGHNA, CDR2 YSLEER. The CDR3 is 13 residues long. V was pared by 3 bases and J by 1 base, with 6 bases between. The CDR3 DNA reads TGCGCCAGCAGCCAGTTCAGTAACTATGGCTACACCTTC. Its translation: CASSQFSNYGYTF.

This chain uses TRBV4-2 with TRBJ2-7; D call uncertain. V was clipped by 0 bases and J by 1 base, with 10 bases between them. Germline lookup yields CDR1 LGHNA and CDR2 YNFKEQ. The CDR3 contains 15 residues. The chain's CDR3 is CASSQEKSGSYEQYF. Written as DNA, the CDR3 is TGTGCCAGCAGCCAAGAGAAAAGTGGTTCCTACGAGCAGTACTTC.

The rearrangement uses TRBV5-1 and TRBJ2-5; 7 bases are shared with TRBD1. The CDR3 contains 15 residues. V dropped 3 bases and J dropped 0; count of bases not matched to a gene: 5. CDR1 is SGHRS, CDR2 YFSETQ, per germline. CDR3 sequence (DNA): TGCGCCAGCAGCTGGCAGGACAGGAACCAAGAGACCCAGTACTTC. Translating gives CASSWQDRNQETQYF. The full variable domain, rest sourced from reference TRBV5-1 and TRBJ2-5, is KAGVTQTPRYLIKTRGQQVTLSCSPISGHRSVSWYQQTPGQGLQFLFEYFSETQRNKGNFPGRFSGRQFSNSRSEMNVSTLELGDSALYLCASSWQDRNQETQYFGPGTRLLVL.

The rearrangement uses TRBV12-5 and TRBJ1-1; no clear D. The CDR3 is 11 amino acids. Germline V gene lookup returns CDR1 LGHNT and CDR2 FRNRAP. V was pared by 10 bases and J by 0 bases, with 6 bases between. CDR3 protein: CATRLNTEAFF. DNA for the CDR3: TGTGCTACCCGGTTGAACACTGAAGCTTTCTTT. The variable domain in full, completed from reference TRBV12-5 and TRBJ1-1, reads DARVTQTPRHKVTEMGQEVTMRCQPILGHNTVFWYRQTMMQGLELLAYFRNRAPLDDSGMPKDRFSAEMPDATLATLKIQPSEPRDSAVYFCATRLNTEAFFGQGTRLTVV.

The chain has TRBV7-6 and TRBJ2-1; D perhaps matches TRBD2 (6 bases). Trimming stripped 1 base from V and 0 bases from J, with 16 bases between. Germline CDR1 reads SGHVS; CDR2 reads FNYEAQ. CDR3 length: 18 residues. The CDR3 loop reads CASSLVGNSGYSYNEQFF. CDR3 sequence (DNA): TGTGCCAGCAGCTTAGTCGGTAATAGCGGATACTCCTACAATGAGCAGTTCTTC. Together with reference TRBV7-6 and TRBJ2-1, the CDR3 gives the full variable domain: GAGVSQSPRYKVTKRGQDVALRCDPISGHVSLYWYRQALGQGPEFLTYFNYEAQQDKSGLPNDRFSAERPEGSISTLTIQRTEQRDSAMYRCASSLVGNSGYSYNEQFFGPGTRLTVL.

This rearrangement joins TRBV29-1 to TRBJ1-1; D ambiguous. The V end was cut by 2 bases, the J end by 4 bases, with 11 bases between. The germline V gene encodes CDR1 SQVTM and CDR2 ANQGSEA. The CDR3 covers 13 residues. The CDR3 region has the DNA TGCAGCGTTGAAATGTACTCAGTCACTGAAGCTTTCTTT. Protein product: CSVEMYSVTEAFF.

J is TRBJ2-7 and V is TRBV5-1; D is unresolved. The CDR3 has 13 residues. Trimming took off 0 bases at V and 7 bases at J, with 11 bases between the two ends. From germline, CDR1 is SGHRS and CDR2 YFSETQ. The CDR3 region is CASSLDGMGEQYF. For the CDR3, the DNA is TGCGCCAGCAGCTTGGATGGCATGGGGGAGCAGTACTTC.

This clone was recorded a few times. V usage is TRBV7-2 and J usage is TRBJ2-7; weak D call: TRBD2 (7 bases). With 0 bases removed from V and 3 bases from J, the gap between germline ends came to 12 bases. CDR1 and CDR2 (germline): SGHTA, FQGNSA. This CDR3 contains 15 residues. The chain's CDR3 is CASSLAAGEGYEQYF. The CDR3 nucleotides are TGTGCCAGCAGCTTAGCGGCAGGGGAGGGCTACGAGCAGTACTTC. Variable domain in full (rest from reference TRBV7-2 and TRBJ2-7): GAGVSQSPSNKVTEKGKDVELRCDPISGHTALYWYRQSLGQGLEFLIYFQGNSAPDKSGLPSDRFSAERTGGSVSTLTIQRTQQEDSAVYLCASSLAAGEGYEQYFGPGTRLTVT.

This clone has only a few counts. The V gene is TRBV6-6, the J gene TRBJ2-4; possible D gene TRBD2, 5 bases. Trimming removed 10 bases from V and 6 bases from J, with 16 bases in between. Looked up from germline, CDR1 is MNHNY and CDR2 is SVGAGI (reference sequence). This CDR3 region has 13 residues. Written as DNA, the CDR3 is TGTGCCATCTCTAGCCAAGTCAGAAACATTCAGTACTTC. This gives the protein CAISSQVRNIQYF.

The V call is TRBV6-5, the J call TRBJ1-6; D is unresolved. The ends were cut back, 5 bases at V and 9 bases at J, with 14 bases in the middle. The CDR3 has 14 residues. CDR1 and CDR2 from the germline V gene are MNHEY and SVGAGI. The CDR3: CASSRKISGSPLHF. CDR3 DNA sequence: TGTGCCAGCAGTAGAAAAATATCAGGTTCACCCCTCCACTTT.

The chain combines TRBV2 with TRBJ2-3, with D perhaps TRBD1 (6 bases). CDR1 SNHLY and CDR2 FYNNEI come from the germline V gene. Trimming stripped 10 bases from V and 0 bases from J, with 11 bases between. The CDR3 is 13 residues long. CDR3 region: CATEQGSTDTQYF. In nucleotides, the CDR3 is TGTGCCACAGAACAGGGAAGCACAGATACGCAGTATTTT.

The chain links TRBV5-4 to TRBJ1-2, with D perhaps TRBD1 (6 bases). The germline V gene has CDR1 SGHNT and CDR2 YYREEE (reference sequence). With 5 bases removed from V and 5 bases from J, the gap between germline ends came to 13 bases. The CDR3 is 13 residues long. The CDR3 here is CASSWDTPYGYTF. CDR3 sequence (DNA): TGTGCCAGCAGTTGGGACACTCCTTATGGCTACACCTTC.

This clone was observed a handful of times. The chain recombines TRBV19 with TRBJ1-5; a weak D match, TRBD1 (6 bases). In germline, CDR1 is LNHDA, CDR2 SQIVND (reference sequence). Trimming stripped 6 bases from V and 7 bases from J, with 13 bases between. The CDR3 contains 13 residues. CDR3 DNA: TGTGCCAGTAGCCAACAGGGAGAACAGCCCCAGCATTTT. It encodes CASSQQGEQPQHF.

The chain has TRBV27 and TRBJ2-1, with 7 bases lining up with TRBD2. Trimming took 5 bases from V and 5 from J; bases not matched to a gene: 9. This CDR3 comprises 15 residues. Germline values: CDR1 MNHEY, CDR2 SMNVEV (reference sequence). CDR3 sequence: CASSGQTSYHNEQFF. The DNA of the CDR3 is TGTGCCAGCAGTGGGCAGACTAGCTACCACAATGAGCAGTTCTTC.

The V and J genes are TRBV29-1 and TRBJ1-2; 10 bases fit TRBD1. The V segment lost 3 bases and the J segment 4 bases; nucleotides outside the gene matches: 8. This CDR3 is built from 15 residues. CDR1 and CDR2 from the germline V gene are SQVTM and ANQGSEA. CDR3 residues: CSVDGTGDQLYGYTF. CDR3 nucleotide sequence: TGCAGCGTTGACGGGACAGGGGACCAGCTCTATGGCTACACCTTC.

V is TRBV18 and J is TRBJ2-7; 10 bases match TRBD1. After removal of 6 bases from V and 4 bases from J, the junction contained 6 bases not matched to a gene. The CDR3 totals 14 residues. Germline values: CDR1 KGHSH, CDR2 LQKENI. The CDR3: CASSPGTGEYEQYF. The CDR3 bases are TGTGCCAGCTCTCCTGGGACAGGGGAGTACGAGCAGTACTTC. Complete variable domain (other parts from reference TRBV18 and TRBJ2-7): NAGVMQNPRHLVRRRGQEARLRCSPMKGHSHVYWYRQLPEEGLKFMVYLQKENIIDESGMPKERFSAEFPKEGPSILRIQQVVRGDSAAYFCASSPGTGEYEQYFGPGTRLTVT.

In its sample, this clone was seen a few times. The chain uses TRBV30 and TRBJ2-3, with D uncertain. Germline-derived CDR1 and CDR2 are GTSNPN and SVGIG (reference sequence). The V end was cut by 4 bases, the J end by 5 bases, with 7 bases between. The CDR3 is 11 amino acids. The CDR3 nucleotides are TGTGCCTGGAACGACGGAGATACGCAGTATTTT. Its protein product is CAWNDGDTQYF.

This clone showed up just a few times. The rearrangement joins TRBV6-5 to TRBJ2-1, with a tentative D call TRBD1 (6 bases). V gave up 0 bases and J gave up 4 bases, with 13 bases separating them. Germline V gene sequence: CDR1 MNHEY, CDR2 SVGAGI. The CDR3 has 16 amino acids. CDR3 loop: CASSYSTGRTYNEQFF. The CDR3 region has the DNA TGTGCCAGCAGTTACTCTACAGGGAGAACTTACAATGAGCAGTTCTTC.